Below, 20 T cell receptor beta chains from the same sample are listed, as sequenced in a study of CD8 T cells in Susac syndrome. RNA amounts of about 0.45 to 1 ug underwent reverse transcription with random hexamers. TCRdb used MiXCR to reprocess the immunoSEQ multiplex PCR reads, holding one entry per CDR3 protein. The sample lists about 150,000 distinct CDR3 sequences; around 95% were seen once. Sequenced material: CD8+ T cells from PBMCs. These receptor sequences come from a human donor with multiple sclerosis.

CDR3 sequence: CASSQRQTGNTIYF. DNA of the CDR3: TGTGCCAGCAGCCAAAGACAGACTGGAAACACCATATATTTT. The chain employs TRBV5-4 and TRBJ1-3; D perhaps matches TRBD1 (5 bases). This CDR3 comprises 14 residues. V dropped 4 bases and J dropped 2 bases, with 10 bases sitting between them. Germline V gene data show CDR1 as SGHNT and CDR2 as YYREEE (reference sequence).

The V gene is TRBV27, the J gene TRBJ1-2; no definite D call. V shed 2 bases and J shed 8 bases, with 12 bases lying between them. Germline V gives CDR1 MNHEY, CDR2 SMNVEV (reference sequence). The CDR3 runs 13 residues. Here the CDR3 reads CASSLGQNVGYTF. The CDR3 coding sequence is TGTGCCAGCAGTTTAGGGCAGAATGTGGGCTACACCTTC.

The CDR3, as DNA: TGTGCCAGCAGCCTCGACTTGGGGGAGACCCAGTACTTC. It codes for CASSLDLGETQYF. The V gene is TRBV3-1, the J gene TRBJ2-5, with D uncertain. Looked up from germline, CDR1 is LGHDT and CDR2 is YNNKEL (reference sequence). This CDR3 has 13 amino acids. The germline V and J ends were trimmed by 4 bases and 5 bases, with 11 bases remaining between them.

The chain recombines TRBV11-2 with TRBJ2-1; 9 bases are a match to TRBD1. The germline V gene has CDR1 SGHAT and CDR2 FQNNGV. The CDR3 length is 16 residues. V dropped 1 base and J dropped 1; count of bases not matched to a gene: 2. CDR3 region: CASSLGTGDSYNEQFF. As DNA, the CDR3 is TGTGCCAGCAGCTTAGGGACAGGGGATTCCTACAATGAGCAGTTCTTC.

DNA for the CDR3: TGTGCCAGCAGTTTAAGCAGCAACAATGAGCAGTTCTTC. Encoded protein: CASSLSSNNEQFF. The rearrangement uses TRBV27 and TRBJ2-1; no clear D gene. This CDR3 is 13 amino acids long. V lost 2 bases, J lost 5 bases, and 7 bases lay in between. The germline V gene has CDR1 MNHEY and CDR2 SMNVEV (reference sequence).

The chain employs TRBV30 and TRBJ2-1, with D tentatively TRBD2 (6 bases). This CDR3 spans 13 amino acids. V lost 2 bases to trimming and J lost 6 bases, with 11 bases between them. The germline CDR1 and CDR2 sequences are GTSNPN and SVGIG (reference sequence). This chain's CDR3 is CAWSPGTPNEQFF. The CDR3 coding sequence is TGTGCCTGGAGTCCAGGGACTCCCAATGAGCAGTTCTTC.

A note on this clonotype: The junction shows a germline mismatch at one end, possibly a read error. The J gene is TRBJ2-3, the V gene TRBV27, with 7 nucleotides matching TRBD1. The germline V gene has CDR1 MNHEY and CDR2 SMNVEV (reference sequence). The CDR3 contains 12 residues. CDR3 amino acids: CASSRGWDTQYF. The CDR3 bases are TGTGCCAGCAGCAGGGGGTGGGATACGCAGTACTTT.

This chain links TRBV30 with TRBJ2-1; 13 bases are a match to TRBD2. J lost 0 bases, V lost 3 bases, and 5 bases had no gene match. The germline V gene has CDR1 GTSNPN and CDR2 SVGIG (reference sequence). The CDR3 runs to 17 residues. The CDR3 spells CAWRQTSGGPSYNEQFF. The CDR3 nucleotides are TGTGCCTGGAGGCAGACTAGCGGGGGGCCCTCCTACAATGAGCAGTTCTTC.

The chain recombines TRBV6-5 with TRBJ2-2; either TRBD1 or TRBD2 may supply D (6 bases each). The CDR3 length is 15 residues. The V end was cut by 2 bases, the J end by 5 bases, with 12 bases between. Per germline, CDR1 MNHEY and CDR2 SVGAGI. Written as DNA, the CDR3 is TGTGCCAGCAGTTACGCCGGGGGCAGGACCGGGGAGCTGTTTTTT. It yields the protein CASSYAGGRTGELFF.

The rearrangement joins TRBV20-1 to TRBJ1-3; D uncertain. The germline V gene encodes CDR1 DFQATT and CDR2 SNEGSKA (reference sequence). CDR3 length equals 11 residues. With 4 bases removed from V and 9 bases from J, the gap between germline ends came to 10 bases. CDR3 sequence reads: CSATKDGTIYF. The CDR3, as DNA: TGCAGTGCTACAAAAGATGGCACCATATATTTT.

The genes are TRBV6-5 and TRBJ2-2; 8 nucleotides agree with TRBD2. The CDR3 has 15 amino acids. Germline trimming cut 4 bases from V and 4 bases from J; bases unmatched to any gene: 5. The germline CDR1 and CDR2 sequences are MNHEY and SVGAGI. This chain's CDR3 is CASSFSGGVTGELFF. In nucleotides, the CDR3 is TGTGCCAGCAGTTTCAGCGGGGGAGTCACCGGGGAGCTGTTTTTT.

The CDR3 DNA reads as TGCGCCAGCCGCACCTCCGGGACAGGGGAGGATGAGCAGTTCTTC. The encoded protein is CASRTSGTGEDEQFF. The rearrangement links TRBV5-1 to TRBJ2-1; 10 bases align to TRBD1. The CDR3 covers 15 residues. CDR1 is SGHRS, CDR2 YFSETQ, per germline. Germline trimming cut 7 bases from V and 8 bases from J; bases unmatched to any gene: 12. The variable domain in full, with the rest retrieved from reference TRBV5-1 and TRBJ2-1, is KAGVTQTPRYLIKTRGQQVTLSCSPISGHRSVSWYQQTPGQGLQFLFEYFSETQRNKGNFPGRFSGRQFSNSRSEMNVSTLELGDSALYLCASRTSGTGEDEQFFGPGTRLTVL.

This chain uses TRBV7-9 with TRBJ2-2; possibly TRBD2 for D (5 bases). Germline CDR1 is SEHNR and CDR2 is FQNEAQ (reference sequence). The CDR3 spans 18 residues. The V end lost 1 base, the J end lost 4 bases, and 19 bases lay between the germline ends. DNA for the CDR3: TGTGCCAGCAGCTTAGTAACATCCGCCTCTAGCCCCACCGGGGAGCTGTTTTTT. Protein: CASSLVTSASSPTGELFF. Combining the CDR3 with reference TRBV7-9 and TRBJ2-2 gives the whole variable domain DTGVSQNPRHKITKRGQNVTFRCDPISEHNRLYWYRQTLGQGPEFLTYFQNEAQLEKSRLLSDRFSAERPKGSFSTLEIQRTEQGDSAMYLCASSLVTSASSPTGELFFGEGSRLTVL.

The gene calls are TRBV20-1 and TRBJ2-6; TRBD2 might be the D (6 bases). Looked up from germline, CDR1 is DFQATT and CDR2 is SNEGSKA (reference sequence). There are 16 residues in the CDR3. Trimming pared 5 bases from V and 0 bases from J, leaving 14 bases between. CDR3 bases: TGCAGTGCTTGGGGGACTCCCAGCTCTGGGGCCAACGTCCTGACTTTC. Translating gives CSAWGTPSSGANVLTF.

This chain connects TRBV9 to TRBJ1-1, with unresolved D. Germline V gives CDR1 SGDLS, CDR2 YYNGEE. The CDR3 is 14 residues long. The ends were cut back, 3 bases at V and 1 base at J, with 10 bases in the middle. CDR3 in DNA: TGTGCCAGCAGCGCGGGTACGGGGAACACTGAAGCTTTCTTT. Amino acids: CASSAGTGNTEAFF.

J is TRBJ1-4 and V is TRBV29-1; TRBD1 agrees at 8 bases. The CDR3 loop spans 14 amino acids. Germline trimming cut 7 bases from V and 0 bases from J; bases unmatched to any gene: 4. The V gene's germline CDR1 is SQVTM and CDR2 ANQGSEA. The CDR3 is CSGQGTATNEKLFF. The CDR3 nucleotides read TGCAGCGGACAGGGGACCGCAACTAATGAAAAACTGTTTTTT.

As for this clonotype: An end of the junction differs from the germline gene, which may be a read error. The V call is TRBV2, the J call TRBJ1-1; no firm D call. This CDR3 is 13 amino acids long. Germline CDR1 and CDR2: SNHLY and FYNNEI. The CDR3 DNA is TGTGCCAGCTTGGACGGATCGAACACTGAAGCCTTCTTT. It specifies CASLDGSNTEAFF. Full variable domain (outside the CDR3, taken from reference TRBV2 and TRBJ1-1): EPEVTQTPSHQVTQMGQEVILRCVPISNHLYFYWYRQILGQKVEFLVSFYNNEISEKSEIFDDQFSVERPDGSNFTLKIRSTKLEDSAMYFCASLDGSNTEAFFGQGTRLTVV.

The chain has TRBV7-9 and TRBJ1-5, with TRBD1 matching 8 bases. In germline, CDR1 is SEHNR, CDR2 FQNEAQ (reference sequence). This CDR3 spans 13 amino acids. Trimming took 5 bases from V and 7 from J; bases not matched to a gene: 4. The CDR3 loop reads CASSKDRAQPQHF. CDR3 coding DNA: TGTGCCAGCAGCAAGGACAGGGCACAGCCCCAGCATTTT. Filled out from reference TRBV7-9 and TRBJ1-5, the complete variable domain reads DTGVSQNPRHKITKRGQNVTFRCDPISEHNRLYWYRQTLGQGPEFLTYFQNEAQLEKSRLLSDRFSAERPKGSFSTLEIQRTEQGDSAMYLCASSKDRAQPQHFGDGTRLSIL.

The V and J genes are TRBV30 and TRBJ1-5, with D unclear. Trimming removed 1 base from V and 6 bases from J, with 7 bases in between. Looked up from germline, CDR1 is GTSNPN and CDR2 is SVGIG (reference sequence). The CDR3 loop spans 12 amino acids. This CDR3 reads CAWSELGQPQHF. The CDR3 DNA is TGTGCCTGGAGTGAATTAGGTCAGCCCCAGCATTTT.

This chain uses TRBV19 with TRBJ1-1; maybe TRBD1 (6 bases). Germline CDR1 is LNHDA and CDR2 is SQIVND (reference sequence). V lost 3 bases and J lost 7, with 9 bases in between. The CDR3 is 12 amino acids. CDR3: CASSMVDSEAFF. In DNA form, the CDR3 reads TGTGCCAGTAGTATGGTGGACAGTGAAGCTTTCTTT.